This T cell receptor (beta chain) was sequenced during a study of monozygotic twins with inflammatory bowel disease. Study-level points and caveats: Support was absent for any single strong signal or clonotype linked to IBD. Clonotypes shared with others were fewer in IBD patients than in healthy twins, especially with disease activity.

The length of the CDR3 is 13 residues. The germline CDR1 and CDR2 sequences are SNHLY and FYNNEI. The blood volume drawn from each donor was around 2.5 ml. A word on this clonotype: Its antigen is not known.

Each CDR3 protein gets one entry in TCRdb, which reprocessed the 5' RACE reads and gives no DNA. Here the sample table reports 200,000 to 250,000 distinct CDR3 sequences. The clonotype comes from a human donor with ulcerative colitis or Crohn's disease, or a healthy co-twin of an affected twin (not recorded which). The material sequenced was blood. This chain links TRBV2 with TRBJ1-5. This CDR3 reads CASSEGGGQPQHF.